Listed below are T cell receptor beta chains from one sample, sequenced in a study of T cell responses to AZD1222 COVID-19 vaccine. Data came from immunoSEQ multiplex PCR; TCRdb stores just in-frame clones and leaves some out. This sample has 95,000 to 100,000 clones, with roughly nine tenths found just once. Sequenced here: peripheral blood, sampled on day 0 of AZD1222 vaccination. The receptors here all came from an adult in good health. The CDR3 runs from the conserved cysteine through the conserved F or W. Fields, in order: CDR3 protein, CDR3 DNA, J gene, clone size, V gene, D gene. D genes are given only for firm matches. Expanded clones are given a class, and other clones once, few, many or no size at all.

CDR3: CASSDSVSSYNEQFF
DNA: TGTGCCAGCAGTGACTCAGTGAGCTCCTACAATGAGCAGTTCTTC
J: TRBJ2-1
size: .
V: TRBV6-4
D: .

CDR3: CSVVNYNEQFF
DNA: TGCAGCGTTGTCAATTACAATGAGCAGTTCTTC
J: TRBJ2-1
size: .
V: TRBV29-1
D: .

CDR3: CASSLASGGSSYNEQFF
DNA: TGTGCCAGCAGCTTAGCTAGCGGGGGGTCAAGCTACAATGAGCAGTTCTTC
J: TRBJ2-1
size: .
V: TRBV11-2
D: TRBD2

CDR3: CASSVTGNYGYTF
DNA: TGTGCCAGCAGCGTAACGGGCAACTATGGCTACACCTTC
J: TRBJ1-2
size: .
V: TRBV9
D: .

CDR3: CASSVGGVGYEQYF
DNA: TGTGCCAGCAGCGTAGGGGGGGTCGGATACGAGCAGTACTTC
J: TRBJ2-7
size: .
V: TRBV9
D: .

CDR3: CASSLARDNRETQYF
DNA: TGTGCCAGCAGTTTGGCCCGGGACAATAGAGAGACCCAGTACTTC
J: TRBJ2-5
size: .
V: TRBV28
D: .

CDR3: CASERIGKSVTEAFF
DNA: TGTGCCAGCGAACGTATAGGGAAATCGGTCACTGAAGCTTTCTTT
J: TRBJ1-1
size: .
V: TRBV5-6
D: .

CDR3: CASSDQETQYF
DNA: TGCGCCAGCAGCGACCAAGAGACCCAGTACTTC
J: TRBJ2-5
size: .
V: TRBV5-1
D: .

CDR3: CASSIGGRLIYGYTF
DNA: TGTGCCAGTAGTATCGGCGGCCGCCTGATCTATGGCTACACCTTC
J: TRBJ1-2
size: .
V: TRBV19
D: .

CDR3: CASTPDGTRVDQPQHF
DNA: TGTGCCAGCACCCCCGACGGGACACGGGTTGATCAGCCCCAGCATTTT
J: TRBJ1-5
size: .
V: TRBV7-9
D: .

CDR3: CASSRTRDRVGQPQHF
DNA: TGTGCCAGCAGTCGTACCAGGGATCGAGTAGGCCAGCCCCAGCATTTT
J: TRBJ1-5
size: .
V: TRBV6-4
D: .

CDR3: CASSEARTGNNEQFF
DNA: TGTGCCAGCAGTGAAGCGAGGACCGGCAACAATGAGCAGTTCTTC
J: TRBJ2-1
size: .
V: TRBV2
D: .

CDR3: CASSLFQGEKLFF
DNA: TGTGCCAGCAGTTTATTTCAGGGTGAAAAACTGTTTTTT
J: TRBJ1-4
size: few
V: TRBV12-3/TRBV12-4
D: .

CDR3: CASSLAGTYEQYF
DNA: TGTGCCAGCAGCTTGGCCGGGACCTACGAGCAGTACTTC
J: TRBJ2-7
size: .
V: TRBV5-6
D: .

CDR3: CASSSSGTGVNEQFF
DNA: TGTGCCAGCAGTTCCTCCGGGACAGGGGTCAATGAGCAGTTCTTC
J: TRBJ2-1
size: .
V: TRBV6-5
D: TRBD1

CDR3: CASSHRRDTQYF
DNA: TGTGCCAGCAGTCATAGGCGGGATACGCAGTATTTT
J: TRBJ2-3
size: .
V: TRBV25-1
D: .

CDR3: CATSDLGGGETQYF
DNA: TGTGCCACCAGTGATTTGGGAGGGGGAGAGACCCAGTACTTC
J: TRBJ2-5
size: .
V: TRBV24-1
D: .

CDR3: CASSILGTGPNTEAFF
DNA: TGTGCCAGTAGTATCCTCGGGACAGGTCCGAACACTGAAGCTTTCTTT
J: TRBJ1-1
size: once
V: TRBV19
D: TRBD1

CDR3: CASSTDRGPEKTQYF
DNA: TGTGCCAGCAGCACCGACAGGGGACCTGAAAAGACCCAGTACTTC
J: TRBJ2-5
size: .
V: TRBV7-3
D: TRBD1

CDR3: CASRLGRGAGGNYGYTF
DNA: TGTGCCAGCCGTTTGGGGAGAGGGGCAGGCGGCAACTATGGCTACACCTTC
J: TRBJ1-2
size: .
V: TRBV28
D: .

CDR3: CASSSLIGDKNIQYF
DNA: TGTGCCAGCAGCTCACTCATCGGGGACAAAAACATTCAGTACTTC
J: TRBJ2-4
size: once
V: TRBV11-2
D: .

CDR3: CATSSLRGSQPQHF
DNA: TGTGCCACCAGCAGTCTCAGGGGTAGCCAGCCCCAGCATTTT
J: TRBJ1-5
size: once
V: TRBV15
D: .

CDR3: CAGDRDRGYEQYF
DNA: TGTGCCGGGGACCGGGACAGGGGCTACGAGCAGTACTTC
J: TRBJ2-7
size: .
V: TRBV28
D: TRBD1

CDR3: CASSHVTGTNPYNEQFF
DNA: TGTGCCAGCAGCCATGTGACCGGGACTAACCCCTACAATGAGCAGTTCTTC
J: TRBJ2-1
size: .
V: TRBV3-1/TRBV3-2
D: TRBD2

CDR3: CASSPDSSEGQFF
DNA: TGTGCCAGCAGCCCGGACAGCTCCGAAGGGCAGTTCTTC
J: TRBJ2-1
size: .
V: TRBV7-8
D: .

CDR3: CASSFRQAYGYTF
DNA: TGTGCCAGCAGTTTTCGACAGGCCTATGGCTACACCTTC
J: TRBJ1-2
size: .
V: TRBV12-3/TRBV12-4
D: .

CDR3: CASSDWGTEETQYF
DNA: TGTGCCAGCAGTGATTGGGGGACGGAAGAGACCCAGTACTTC
J: TRBJ2-5
size: .
V: TRBV6-1
D: .

CDR3: CSVSYWARFPPLNTEAFF
DNA: TGCAGCGTTTCCTATTGGGCCCGCTTCCCCCCACTGAACACTGAAGCTTTCTTT
J: TRBJ1-1
size: .
V: TRBV29-1
D: .

CDR3: CASSQGLRGSSYNEQFF
DNA: TGCGCCAGCAGCCAAGGTCTCCGGGGGAGCTCCTACAATGAGCAGTTCTTC
J: TRBJ2-1
size: .
V: TRBV4-1
D: .

CDR3: CATNKEKLFF
DNA: TGTGCCACCAATAAGGAAAAACTGTTTTTT
J: TRBJ1-4
size: .
V: TRBV24-1
D: .

CDR3: CASSLRQGANREQYF
DNA: TGCGCCAGCAGCTTGAGACAGGGGGCGAATAGAGAGCAGTACTTC
J: TRBJ2-7
size: .
V: TRBV5-1
D: TRBD1

CDR3: CASRLLAGVANEQFF
DNA: TGTGCCAGCAGGCTACTAGCGGGGGTTGCTAATGAGCAGTTCTTC
J: TRBJ2-1
size: .
V: TRBV2
D: TRBD2

CDR3: CASSLPPPAVEQYF
DNA: TGCGCCAGCAGCTTGCCCCCCCCGGCAGTCGAGCAGTACTTC
J: TRBJ2-7
size: .
V: TRBV5-1
D: .

CDR3: CASSKVRSSRTLSNQPQHF
DNA: TGTGCCAGCAGCAAAGTTCGTTCTTCCCGGACCCTTAGCAATCAGCCCCAGCATTTT
J: TRBJ1-5
size: .
V: TRBV21-1
D: .

CDR3: CASSFSRHAGELFF
DNA: TGTGCCAGCAGTTTTTCCCGACATGCCGGGGAGCTGTTTTTT
J: TRBJ2-2
size: .
V: TRBV28
D: .

CDR3: CARGQNRSPLHF
DNA: TGTGCCAGGGGACAAAACCGATCACCCCTCCACTTT
J: TRBJ1-6
size: .
V: TRBV2
D: .

CDR3: CASSLWGDEQYF
DNA: TGTGCCAGCAGCTTGTGGGGGGACGAGCAGTACTTC
J: TRBJ2-7
size: .
V: TRBV5-4
D: .

CDR3: CASSDRGNEQFF
DNA: TGTGCCAGCAGTGATAGGGGTAATGAGCAGTTCTTC
J: TRBJ2-1
size: .
V: TRBV12-3/TRBV12-4
D: .

CDR3: CASSPWRRGDGNTIYF
DNA: TGTGCCAGCAGCCCCTGGCGCAGGGGCGATGGAAACACCATATATTTT
J: TRBJ1-3
size: .
V: TRBV11-2
D: .

CDR3: CASSDSAGGSETQYF
DNA: TGTGCCAGCAGTGACTCAGCAGGGGGCTCGGAGACCCAGTACTTC
J: TRBJ2-5
size: few
V: TRBV6-4
D: TRBD1

CDR3: CASSDAPGNTIYF
DNA: TGTGCCAGCAGTGACGCCCCTGGAAACACCATATATTTT
J: TRBJ1-3
size: few
V: TRBV6-4
D: .

CDR3: CASSLTGEGQPQHF
DNA: TGTGCCAGCAGCCTGACAGGGGAGGGTCAGCCCCAGCATTTT
J: TRBJ1-5
size: .
V: TRBV6-2/TRBV6-3
D: TRBD1

CDR3: CASCRDRGIDGYTF
DNA: TGCGCCAGTTGCCGGGACAGGGGGATCGATGGCTACACCTTC
J: TRBJ1-2
size: .
V: TRBV5-1
D: TRBD1

CDR3: CASRLVLNTEAFF
DNA: TGCGCCAGCAGGTTGGTCCTGAACACTGAAGCTTTCTTT
J: TRBJ1-1
size: .
V: TRBV5-1
D: .

CDR3: CASSLGQGRKVISNQPQHF
DNA: TGTGCCAGTAGTTTAGGACAGGGAAGAAAGGTGATTAGTAATCAGCCCCAGCATTTT
J: TRBJ1-5
size: .
V: TRBV19
D: TRBD1